These 19 T cell receptor beta chains were all obtained from the same sample, sequenced in a study of OX40 agonist ivuxolimab in advanced cancers. Libraries were prepared by immunoSEQ multiplex PCR; TCRdb keeps only in-frame clonotypes and omits some of them. The data hold under 25,000 clones, with less than 75% observed a single time. Source: CD4+ or CD8+ T cells sorted from blood, taken in a trial of the OX40 agonist ivuxolimab. These receptors came from an adult with an advanced solid tumor such as melanoma, head and neck, liver or kidney cancer.

The CDR3 DNA is TGTGCCAGCAGCTGGATTAGCGGGAGTGGGGAGACCCAGTACTTC. Translation: CASSWISGSGETQYF. This sequence joins TRBV7-2 and TRBJ2-5; 9 bases agree with TRBD2. The CDR3 is 15 residues long. V shed 4 bases, J shed 5 bases, and the junction held 8 bases outside the gene matches. Germline V CDR1 and CDR2: SGHTA, FQGNSA.

This chain uses TRBV6-5 with TRBJ2-2, with TRBD1 matching 7 bases. Per the germline V gene, CDR1 is MNHEY and CDR2 is SVGAGI. V lost 5 bases to trimming and J lost 0 bases; unmatched junction nucleotides: 3. The CDR3 sequence is 15 residues long. Written as DNA, the CDR3 is TGTGCCAGCAGTCGGGACAGCCCGAACACCGGGGAGCTGTTTTTT. It is translated as CASSRDSPNTGELFF.

CDR3: CASSSHTRETYEQYF. CDR3 coding DNA: TGTGCCAGCAGTTCACACACCCGGGAAACCTACGAGCAGTACTTC. The rearrangement joins TRBV6-5 to TRBJ2-7; perhaps TRBD2 as D (5 bases). Deletions cut 4 bases from V and 2 bases from J, with 15 bases between. Germline V gene lookup returns CDR1 MNHEY and CDR2 SVGAGI. The CDR3 runs 15 residues.

This clone was detected only a few times. The V call is TRBV28, the J call TRBJ1-1; possible D gene TRBD1, 6 bases. Per the germline V gene, CDR1 is MDHEN and CDR2 is SYDVKM. The length of the CDR3 is 14 residues. Trimming took off 2 bases at V and 1 base at J, with 8 bases between the two ends. CDR3 residues: CASSLLGQNTEAFF. The CDR3 DNA sequence: TGTGCCAGCAGTTTACTGGGACAGAACACTGAAGCTTTCTTT. The full variable domain, in which reference TRBV28 and TRBJ1-1 provide the parts outside the CDR3, is DVKVTQSSRYLVKRTGEKVFLECVQDMDHENMFWYRQDPGLGLRLIYFSYDVKMKEKGDIPEGYSVSREKKERFSLILESASTNQTSMYLCASSLLGQNTEAFFGQGTRLTVV.

The genes are TRBV19 and TRBJ1-4; D ambiguous. The CDR3 has 13 residues. Trimming cost V 8 bases and J 4 bases, with 11 bases left between them. The V gene's germline CDR1 is LNHDA and CDR2 SQIVND (reference sequence). This CDR3 is CASSSEGNEKLFF. CDR3 DNA sequence: TGTGCCAGTTCCTCGGAGGGTAATGAAAAACTGTTTTTT. The full variable domain, its missing parts supplied by reference TRBV19 and TRBJ1-4, is DGGITQSPKYLFRKEGQNVTLSCEQNLNHDAMYWYRQDPGQGLRLIYYSQIVNDFQKGDIAEGYSVSREKKESFPLTVTSAQKNPTAFYLCASSSEGNEKLFFGSGTQLSVL.

The gene calls are TRBV29-1 and TRBJ2-5, with a tentative D call TRBD2 (5 bases). The V gene's germline CDR1 is SQVTM and CDR2 ANQGSEA. This CDR3 comprises 11 residues. V shed 1 base and J shed 7 bases, with 7 bases lying between them. CDR3 nucleotides: TGCAGCGTTGAAGGCGGAGGGACCCAGTACTTC. Translated: CSVEGGGTQYF.

In its sample, this clone was seen a few times. The rearrangement links TRBV6-1 to TRBJ1-1; D not resolved. CDR3 size: 14 residues. The V end was cut by 6 bases, the J end by 1 base, with 12 bases between. CDR1 MNHNS and CDR2 SASEGT come from the germline V gene. CDR3 nucleotides: TGTGCCAGCAGCGACTGGGGAGGGAACACTGAAGCTTTCTTT. Translated, it gives CASSDWGGNTEAFF.

The chain carries TRBV18 and TRBJ2-7; D possibly matches TRBD1 or TRBD2 (5 bases each). The V end was cut by 4 bases, the J end by 3 bases, with 10 bases between. Germline CDR1 KGHSH, CDR2 LQKENI. The CDR3 is 13 amino acids. The CDR3 loop reads CASSLGEYYEQYF. DNA of the CDR3: TGTGCCAGCTCACTGGGGGAATACTACGAGCAGTACTTC.

J is TRBJ2-7 and V is TRBV30, with D possibly being TRBD1 (6 bases). The CDR3 has 13 amino acids. CDR1 is GTSNPN, CDR2 SVGIG, per germline (reference sequence). V lost 2 bases to trimming and J lost 3 bases, with 11 bases between them. CDR3 nucleotide sequence: TGTGCCTGGAGTCCGGGACAAGACTACGAGCAGTACTTC. This gives the protein CAWSPGQDYEQYF.

The chain combines TRBV5-1 with TRBJ2-7; 8 nucleotides line up with TRBD2. V lost 7 bases and J lost 1; bases outside the gene matches: 7. This CDR3 has 14 amino acids. Germline CDR1 and CDR2: SGHRS and YFSETQ. CDR3: CASLAGPGSYEQYF. DNA of the CDR3: TGCGCCAGCTTAGCGGGACCAGGTTCCTACGAGCAGTACTTC.

This clone has only a few counts. The chain is built from TRBV27 and TRBJ2-7; D is tentatively TRBD1 or TRBD2 (5 bases each). The CDR3 totals 13 residues. Germline lookup yields CDR1 MNHEY and CDR2 SMNVEV (reference sequence). Trimming took off 2 bases at V and 3 bases at J, with 8 bases between the two ends. The CDR3 sequence: CASSLGTLYEQYF. CDR3 nucleotide sequence: TGTGCCAGCAGTTTAGGGACCCTCTACGAGCAGTACTTC.

The chain combines TRBV27 with TRBJ2-1; TRBD2 agrees at 7 bases. The CDR3 spans 18 residues. CDR1 and CDR2 (germline): MNHEY, SMNVEV (reference sequence). With V trimmed by 1 base and J by 0 bases, 9 bases remained unmatched. CDR3 sequence: CASSLWASGDSSYNEQFF. CDR3 coding DNA: TGTGCCAGCAGTTTATGGGCTAGCGGAGATAGCTCCTACAATGAGCAGTTCTTC.

This chain joins TRBV9 and TRBJ1-2; D is ambiguous. This CDR3 has 14 amino acids. Trimming took off 3 bases at V and 5 bases at J, with 14 bases between the two ends. CDR1 SGDLS and CDR2 YYNGEE come from the germline V gene. The CDR3 sequence: CASSASGSLYGYTF. Written as DNA, the CDR3 is TGTGCCAGCAGCGCCTCGGGGAGCCTATATGGCTACACCTTC.

This CDR3 reads CATRPRESYEQYF. CDR3 sequence (DNA): TGCGCCACCCGGCCCAGGGAATCCTACGAGCAGTACTTC. The chain recombines TRBV10-2 with TRBJ2-7; D possibly corresponds to TRBD1 (5 bases). Trimming took off 10 bases at V and 1 base at J, with 14 bases between the two ends. Germline loops: CDR1 WSHSY, CDR2 SAAADI. This CDR3 spans 13 amino acids.

V and J are TRBV27 and TRBJ1-2; a weak D match, TRBD1 (6 bases). The germline V and J ends were trimmed by 3 bases and 7 bases, with 21 bases remaining between them. The CDR3 length is 16 residues. Germline assignment: CDR1 MNHEY and CDR2 SMNVEV (reference sequence). The CDR3 DNA sequence: TGTGCCAGCAGTTTCCTAAGACAGGTAACCTCGAGTGGCTACACCTTC. The encoded protein is CASSFLRQVTSSGYTF.

V and J are TRBV29-1 and TRBJ2-1; 12 bases fit TRBD2. There are 14 residues in the CDR3. J gave up 15 bases and V 4 bases, and 13 bases lay outside the gene matches. Germline V lookup: CDR1 SQVTM, CDR2 ANQGSEA. Written as DNA, the CDR3 is TGCAGCGTTGTGGGTCCGGGACTAGCGGGCTGTGCGTTCTTC. This encodes CSVVGPGLAGCAFF.

The chain combines TRBV6-5 with TRBJ2-1; D possibly uses TRBD1 or TRBD2 (6 bases each). CDR1 and CDR2 from the germline V gene are MNHEY and SVGAGI. The CDR3 has 16 amino acids. V was pared by 2 bases and J by 3 bases, with 14 bases between. Written as DNA, the CDR3 is TGTGCCAGCAGTTACCGGGGGCAGGCCTTCTACAATGAGCAGTTCTTC. Protein: CASSYRGQAFYNEQFF.

In DNA, the CDR3 is TGTGCCAGCAGCTTTATCATAATTGAGCAGTTCTTC. Protein sequence: CASSFIIIEQFF. The V call is TRBV11-3, the J call TRBJ2-1; D unresolved. The V end lost 3 bases, the J end lost 9 bases, and 9 bases lay between the germline ends. This CDR3 region has 12 residues. The V gene's germline CDR1 is SGHNT and CDR2 YENEEA.

This sequence joins TRBV5-4 and TRBJ1-5, with no clear D. V shed 2 bases and J shed 5 bases, with 11 bases lying between them. CDR1 and CDR2 (germline): SGHNT, YYREEE (reference sequence). This CDR3 is 14 amino acids long. Written as DNA, the CDR3 is TGTGCCAGCAGCTTCTTTGGGTTTGATCAGCCCCAGCATTTT. Translation: CASSFFGFDQPQHF.